This TCR beta chain emerged from a study of response to subunit inactivated influenza vaccine. This CDR3 is 13 amino acids long. Looked up from germline, CDR1 is MNHEY and CDR2 is SVGEGT. The ends were cut back, 6 bases at V and 8 bases at J, with 14 bases in the middle. TCRdb reprocessed the RT-PCR reads via MiXCR and lists one record per CDR3 protein. The table lists 630,000 or so distinct CDR3 sequences, less than 20% of them singletons. This receptor was obtained from a man between 45 and 60 years old who received an inactivated influenza vaccine. The specimen was PBMCs from blood, collected roughly 12 days after vaccination. The rearrangement joins TRBV6-2 or TRBV6-3 to TRBJ2-1, with unresolved D. CDR3 bases: TGTGCCAGCAGCCCAAATATGCTTCATGAGCAGTTCTTC. Translating it yields CASSPNMLHEQFF.